This is a list of T cell receptor beta chains from one sample in a study of blood T cell repertoires in COVID-19. Libraries were prepared by immunoSEQ multiplex PCR; TCRdb keeps only in-frame clonotypes and omits some of them. The sample consists of roughly 38,000 clones, approximately 86% of them appearing once. Input material: peripheral blood. These receptors were taken from a man aged 70-80 years with acute or convalescent COVID-19. Both conserved end residues are part of each CDR3. A D gene is named only where the DNA matches it firmly. Only some rows state a clone size, as once, few, many or a class for expanded clones.

>TRBD1|TRBJ1-2|TRBV4-3|-
CASSQGVGTGGGNGYTF
TGCGCCAGCAGCCAAGGGGTCGGGACAGGGGGCGGGAATGGCTACACCTTC
>-|TRBJ2-2|TRBV5-1|-
CASSLDGNTGELFF
TGCGCCAGCAGCTTGGACGGGAACACCGGGGAGCTGTTTTTT
>TRBD1|TRBJ1-1|TRBV4-3|-
CASSQDPTGVGTEAFF
TGCGCCAGCAGCCAAGACCCCACAGGGGTTGGAACTGAAGCTTTCTTT
>TRBD1|TRBJ2-2|TRBV5-1|-
CAGGNPGGKAGELFF
TGCGCCGGAGGCAACCCAGGGGGCAAGGCCGGGGAGCTGTTTTTT
>TRBD1|TRBJ1-2|TRBV7-8|-
CASSRQGLSYTF
TGTGCCAGCAGCCGACAGGGGCTTAGCTACACCTTC
>TRBD2|TRBJ2-3|TRBV5-6|-
CASSLKLAGGPGSTDTQYF
TGTGCCAGCAGCTTGAAGTTAGCGGGAGGGCCGGGAAGCACAGATACGCAGTATTTT
>-|TRBJ1-3|TRBV7-2|-
CASSLAGQGSGNTIYF
TGTGCCAGCAGCTTAGCGGGCCAGGGCTCTGGAAACACCATATATTTT
>TRBD1|TRBJ2-7|TRBV29-1|-
CSVGQGGPEQYF
TGCAGCGTAGGACAGGGAGGCCCCGAGCAGTACTTC
>TRBD2|TRBJ2-1|TRBV29-1|-
CSCGASGVNEQFF
TGCAGTTGTGGGGCTAGCGGGGTCAATGAGCAGTTCTTC
>-|TRBJ2-7|TRBV3-1/TRBV3-2|-
CASSPQGRTYEQYF
TGTGCCAGCAGCCCCCAGGGTAGAACCTACGAGCAGTACTTC
>TRBD1|TRBJ2-7|TRBV7-3|once
CASSLSGTEIYEQYF
TGTGCCAGCAGCTTAAGTGGGACAGAAATCTACGAGCAGTACTTC
>TRBD2|TRBJ2-3|TRBV10-1|-
CASSASGASTDTQYF
TGCGCCAGCAGTGCTAGCGGGGCCAGCACAGATACGCAGTATTTT
>-|TRBJ2-5|TRBV7-2|-
CASSEQGGGQETQYF
TGTGCCAGCAGCGAACAGGGGGGGGGACAAGAGACCCAGTACTTC
>-|TRBJ1-1|TRBV10-2|-
CASSGVGGNTEAFF
TGCGCCAGCAGCGGGGTGGGGGGGAACACTGAAGCTTTCTTT
>-|TRBJ2-3|TRBV28|-
CASSSYTDTQYF
TGTGCCAGCAGTTCCTACACAGATACGCAGTATTTT
>-|TRBJ1-2|TRBV5-8|few
CASSFPGRGYTF
TGTGCCAGCAGCTTTCCAGGAAGGGGCTACACCTTC
>-|TRBJ1-1|TRBV5-8|-
CASSLRRRNTEAFF
TGTGCCAGCAGCTTGAGGCGGAGGAACACTGAAGCTTTCTTT
>-|TRBJ2-6|TRBV10-3|-
CATTGSGANVLTF
TGTGCCACCACAGGGAGTGGGGCCAACGTCCTGACTTTC
>-|TRBJ2-3|TRBV5-1|-
CASSLDRFTDTQYF
TGCGCCAGCAGCCTGGACAGATTCACAGATACGCAGTATTTT
>-|TRBJ1-2|TRBV6-5|-
CASSYERGDYGYTF
TGTGCCAGCAGTTACGAAAGGGGCGACTATGGCTACACCTTC
>-|TRBJ2-1|TRBV7-3|-
CASSWGGARSSYNEQFF
TGTGCCAGCAGCTGGGGTGGGGCTCGGAGCTCCTACAATGAGCAGTTCTTC
>TRBD1|TRBJ1-1|TRBV3-1/TRBV3-2|-
CASSPVTGDTEAFF
TGTGCCAGCAGCCCAGTGACAGGGGACACTGAAGCTTTCTTT
>TRBD1|TRBJ1-1|TRBV5-4|few
CASSRGQGLVNTEAFF
TGTGCCAGCAGCCGAGGACAGGGACTTGTGAACACTGAAGCTTTCTTT
>-|TRBJ2-3|TRBV5-1|-
CASSLVRSSTDTQYF
TGCGCCAGCAGCTTGGTACGGAGTAGCACAGATACGCAGTATTTT
>-|TRBJ2-5|TRBV11-2|-
CASSLFSQETQYF
TGTGCCAGCAGCTTATTCAGCCAAGAGACCCAGTACTTC
>-|TRBJ2-2|TRBV9|-
CASSVGQGSGELFF
TGTGCCAGCAGCGTAGGCCAGGGGTCCGGGGAGCTGTTTTTT
>-|TRBJ1-2|TRBV2|once
CASSEWSGVDYGYTF
TGTGCCAGCAGTGAATGGTCAGGGGTGGACTATGGCTACACCTTC
>TRBD1|TRBJ1-5|TRBV7-8|-
CASLPGTGNQPQHF
TGTGCCAGCCTACCCGGGACAGGGAATCAGCCCCAGCATTTT
>-|TRBJ1-1|TRBV19|-
CASSIQWATEAFF
TGTGCCAGTAGTATACAGTGGGCCACTGAAGCTTTCTTT
>TRBD2|TRBJ2-1|TRBV5-1|-
CASSLGLATDEQFF
TGCGCCAGCAGCTTGGGACTAGCAACGGATGAGCAGTTCTTC